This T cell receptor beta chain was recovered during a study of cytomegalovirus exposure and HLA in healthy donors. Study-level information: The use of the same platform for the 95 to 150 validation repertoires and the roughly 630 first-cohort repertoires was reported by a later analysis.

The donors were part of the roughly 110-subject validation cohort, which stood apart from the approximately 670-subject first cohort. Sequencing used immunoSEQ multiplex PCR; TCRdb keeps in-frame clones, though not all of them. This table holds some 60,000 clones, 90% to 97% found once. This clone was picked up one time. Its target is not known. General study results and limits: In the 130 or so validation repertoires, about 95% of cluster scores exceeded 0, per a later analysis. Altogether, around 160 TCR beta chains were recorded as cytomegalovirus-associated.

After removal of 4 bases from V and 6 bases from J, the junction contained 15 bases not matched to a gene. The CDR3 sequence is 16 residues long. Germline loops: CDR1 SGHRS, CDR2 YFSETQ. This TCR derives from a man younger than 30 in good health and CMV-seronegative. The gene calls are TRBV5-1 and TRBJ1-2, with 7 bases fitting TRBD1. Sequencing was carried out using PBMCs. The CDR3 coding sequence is TGCGCCAGCAGCCCGACACCGGGACAGAGAAGAGATGGCTACACCTTC. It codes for CASSPTPGQRRDGYTF.